The clone carrying this TCR beta chain occurred a few times. Patients in Seattle were enrolled during active infection, then followed longitudinally. This specimen belongs to a study of blood T cell repertoires in COVID-19. Study overall: From the United States, Italy and Spain came samples of acute and convalescent COVID-19. Sample material is recorded as cDNA or gDNA derived from T cells, B-cell-depleted T cells, or PBMCs.

Assay: immunoSEQ multiplex PCR; the TCRdb copy retains only in-frame clones and omits some. The sample consists of roughly 250,000 clones, about 90% of them appearing once. V was clipped by 3 bases and J by 6 bases; unmatched bases: 5. This CDR3 contains 13 residues. Germline-derived CDR1 and CDR2 are SGHDN and FVKESK. The J gene is TRBJ2-7, the V gene TRBV14; TRBD1 agrees at 7 bases. The sequenced material came from peripheral blood. The origin of this receptor is a person aged 18-35 years with COVID-19, enrolled during active disease. The CDR3 nucleotides are TGTGCCAGCAGCCAGGGGACAGCAGTCGAGCAGTACTTC. This translates into CASSQGTAVEQYF.